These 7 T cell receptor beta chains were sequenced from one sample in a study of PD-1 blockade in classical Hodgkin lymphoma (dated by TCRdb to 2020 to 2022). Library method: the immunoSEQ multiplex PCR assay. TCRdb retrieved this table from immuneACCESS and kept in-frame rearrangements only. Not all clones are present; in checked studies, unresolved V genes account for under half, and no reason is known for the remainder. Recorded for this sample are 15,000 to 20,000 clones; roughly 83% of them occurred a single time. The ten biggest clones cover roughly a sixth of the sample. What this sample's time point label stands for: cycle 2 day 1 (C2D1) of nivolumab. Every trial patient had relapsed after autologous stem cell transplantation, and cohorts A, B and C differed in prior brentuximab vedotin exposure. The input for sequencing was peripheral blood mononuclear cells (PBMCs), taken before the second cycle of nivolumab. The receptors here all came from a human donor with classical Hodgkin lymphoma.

CDR3 nucleotides: TGTGCCAGCAGTGGCGGACAGTATAGCAATCAGCCCCAGCATTTT. This translates into CASSGGQYSNQPQHF. The rearrangement joins TRBV2 to TRBJ1-5, with a possible D match to TRBD1 (6 bases). Germline V gene data show CDR1 as SNHLY and CDR2 as FYNNEI. The CDR3 extends over 15 amino acids. Trimming stripped 4 bases from V and 0 bases from J, with 10 bases between. Variable domain in full (rest from reference TRBV2 and TRBJ1-5): EPEVTQTPSHQVTQMGQEVILRCVPISNHLYFYWYRQILGQKVEFLVSFYNNEISEKSEIFDDQFSVERPDGSNFTLKIRSTKLEDSAMYFCASSGGQYSNQPQHFGDGTRLSIL.

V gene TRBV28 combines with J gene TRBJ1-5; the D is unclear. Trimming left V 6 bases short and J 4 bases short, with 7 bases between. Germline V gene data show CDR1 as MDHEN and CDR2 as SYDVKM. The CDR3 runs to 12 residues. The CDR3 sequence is CASSVTNQPQHF. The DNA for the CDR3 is TGTGCCAGCAGCGTCACTAATCAGCCCCAGCATTTT. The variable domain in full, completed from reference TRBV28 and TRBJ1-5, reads DVKVTQSSRYLVKRTGEKVFLECVQDMDHENMFWYRQDPGLGLRLIYFSYDVKMKEKGDIPEGYSVSREKKERFSLILESASTNQTSMYLCASSVTNQPQHFGDGTRLSIL.

DNA of the CDR3: TGTGCCAACTGCCCGCCCGACGGTTCCTACGAGCAGTACTTC. Its translation is CANCPPDGSYEQYF. The rearrangement links TRBV6-4 to TRBJ2-7; no reliable D call. The V gene lost 10 bases and the J gene lost 1 base, with 17 bases spanning the gap. Germline CDR1 MRHNA, CDR2 SNTAGT. The CDR3 length is 14 residues.

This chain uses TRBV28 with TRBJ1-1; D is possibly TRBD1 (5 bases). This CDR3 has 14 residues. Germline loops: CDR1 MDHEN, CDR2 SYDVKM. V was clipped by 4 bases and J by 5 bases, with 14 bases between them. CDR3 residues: CASSSMGEGTEAFF. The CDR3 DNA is TGTGCCAGCAGTTCTATGGGGGAGGGAACTGAAGCTTTCTTT.

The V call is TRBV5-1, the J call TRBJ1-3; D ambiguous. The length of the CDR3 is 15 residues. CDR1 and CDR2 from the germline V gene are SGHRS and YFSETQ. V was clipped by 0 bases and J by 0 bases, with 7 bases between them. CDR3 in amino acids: CASSLGVTSGNTIYF. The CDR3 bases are TGCGCCAGCAGCTTGGGGGTAACCTCTGGAAACACCATATATTTT.

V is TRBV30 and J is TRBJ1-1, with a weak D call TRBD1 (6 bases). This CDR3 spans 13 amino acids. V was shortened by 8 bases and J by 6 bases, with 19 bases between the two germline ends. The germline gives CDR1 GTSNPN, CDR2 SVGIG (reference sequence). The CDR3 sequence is CARAGDPRAEAFF. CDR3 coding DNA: TGTGCCCGGGCAGGGGACCCGAGGGCTGAAGCTTTCTTT.

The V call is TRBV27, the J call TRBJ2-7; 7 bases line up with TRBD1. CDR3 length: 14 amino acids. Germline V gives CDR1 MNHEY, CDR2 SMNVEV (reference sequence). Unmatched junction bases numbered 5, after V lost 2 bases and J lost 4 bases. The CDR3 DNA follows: TGTGCCAGCAGTTTAAAACAGGGGTTATACGAGCAGTACTTC. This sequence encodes CASSLKQGLYEQYF.